This TCR beta chain was documented in a study of CD8 T cells in ankylosing spondylitis. General study results and limits: Reportedly, disease-linked clones are significantly enriched in ankylosing spondylitis patients' matched synovial fluid. What appeared characteristic of ankylosing spondylitis blood was a TCR beta motif of several highly homologous variants. Disease-linked clones had a CD8+ phenotype and relatively low frequency in peripheral blood.

This clonotype was seen only a few times. As yet, its antigen is unknown. For TCR beta, libraries came from quantitative 5'-RACE with molecular barcodes. MiXCR, run by TCRdb on the 5' RACE reads, gives a single entry per CDR3 protein. The table lists about 400,000 distinct CDR3 sequences, 20% to 25% of them singletons. Germline V lookup: CDR1 DFQATT, CDR2 SNEGSKA (reference sequence). The length of the CDR3 is 17 residues. With 5 bases removed from V and 0 bases from J, the gap between germline ends came to 19 bases. This TCR was recovered from a male donor with ankylosing spondylitis or in good health (not recorded which). Specimen: blood, either unsorted or a sorted T cell fraction (not recorded which). The rearrangement links TRBV20-1 to TRBJ2-2; tentative D call: TRBD2 (6 bases). CDR3 in DNA: TGCAGTGCTGGCCCGGGCGGGGTGACAACGAACACCGGGGAGCTGTTTTTT. Protein: CSAGPGGVTTNTGELFF.